These 19 T cell receptor beta chains were sequenced from one sample in a study of blood T cell repertoires in COVID-19. Clones were sequenced by immunoSEQ multiplex PCR, and TCRdb holds only the in-frame ones, with some missing. The table lists about 100,000 clones, 85% of them singletons. The sequenced sample was peripheral blood. These TCRs come from a woman in her seventies with active or convalescent COVID-19.

The chain recombines TRBV30 with TRBJ2-1, with D possibly matching TRBD1 (5 bases). Trimming took 5 bases from V and 10 from J, leaving 12 bases between them. The CDR3 spans 11 residues. Germline CDR1 and CDR2: GTSNPN and SVGIG (reference sequence). The CDR3 reads CAWDQDTEQFF. CDR3 in DNA: TGTGCCTGGGATCAGGACACAGAGCAGTTCTTC.

The V gene is TRBV4-3, the J gene TRBJ2-7, with TRBD1 matching 9 bases. From germline, CDR1 is LGHNA and CDR2 YSLEER. The CDR3 sequence is 13 residues long. Trimming cost V 5 bases and J 7 bases; bases outside gene matches: 6. The CDR3: CASSRDRAGEQYF. DNA for the CDR3: TGCGCCAGCAGCAGGGACAGGGCGGGGGAGCAGTACTTC.

Only one count was recorded for this clone. The rearrangement uses TRBV2 and TRBJ2-1; 12 bases fit TRBD2. The CDR3 contains 15 residues. Looked up from germline, CDR1 is SNHLY and CDR2 is FYNNEI. V lost 4 bases and J lost 7; bases outside the gene matches: 5. CDR3 in amino acids: CASSVSTSGGNEQFF. CDR3 nucleotides: TGTGCCAGCAGTGTATCTACTAGCGGGGGGAATGAGCAGTTCTTC.

This chain links TRBV5-4 with TRBJ1-2; D gene unclear. This CDR3 has 13 residues. CDR1 and CDR2 (germline): SGHNT, YYREEE (reference sequence). V gave up 0 bases and J gave up 4 bases, with 7 bases separating them. Here the CDR3 reads CASSLGASYGYTF. The CDR3 DNA is TGTGCCAGCAGCTTGGGGGCCTCCTATGGCTACACCTTC.

This clone is a singleton in its sample. The V call is TRBV6-1, the J call TRBJ2-7; 8 nucleotides agree with TRBD2. CDR1 and CDR2 (germline): MNHNS, SASEGT. CDR3 length: 16 amino acids. With V trimmed by 0 bases and J by 6 bases, 10 bases remained unmatched. The CDR3 spells CASSEAIGWAGGEQYF. CDR3 DNA: TGTGCCAGCAGTGAAGCGATCGGATGGGCGGGAGGCGAGCAGTACTTC.

CDR3 residues: CASSWDSNTGELFF. The CDR3 DNA sequence: TGCGCCAGCAGTTGGGACAGCAACACCGGGGAGCTGTTTTTT. The chain combines TRBV10-2 with TRBJ2-2; 7 bases are a match to TRBD1. The length of the CDR3 is 14 residues. The germline V gene has CDR1 WSHSY and CDR2 SAAADI. V lost 5 bases and J lost 2; bases outside the gene matches: 2.

As DNA, the CDR3 is TGTGCCAGCAGCCGACAGGTCTTTCCTAACCCCTACGAGCAGTACTTC. Protein product: CASSRQVFPNPYEQYF. The rearrangement joins TRBV28 to TRBJ2-7; D perhaps matches TRBD1 (6 bases). The germline CDR1 and CDR2 sequences are MDHEN and SYDVKM. This CDR3 has 16 amino acids. Deletions cut 6 bases from V and 2 bases from J, with 20 bases between. Full variable domain (missing parts from reference TRBV28 and TRBJ2-7): DVKVTQSSRYLVKRTGEKVFLECVQDMDHENMFWYRQDPGLGLRLIYFSYDVKMKEKGDIPEGYSVSREKKERFSLILESASTNQTSMYLCASSRQVFPNPYEQYFGPGTRLTVT.

V is TRBV29-1 and J is TRBJ2-7, with D perhaps TRBD2 (6 bases). Germline V gene data show CDR1 as SQVTM and CDR2 as ANQGSEA. The CDR3 totals 12 residues. V was shortened by 4 bases and J by 2 bases, with 9 bases between the two germline ends. CDR3 residues: CSVAGGAYEQYF. CDR3 DNA sequence: TGCAGCGTTGCCGGGGGAGCCTACGAGCAGTACTTC.

The chain employs TRBV28 and TRBJ2-7; 8 positions agree with TRBD1. This CDR3 contains 15 residues. V lost 7 bases and J lost 6; bases outside the gene matches: 14. The germline V gene has CDR1 MDHEN and CDR2 SYDVKM. The CDR3 loop is CASKLRGAGGAEQYF. As DNA, the CDR3 is TGTGCCAGCAAACTCCGAGGGGCAGGGGGCGCCGAGCAGTACTTC.

The chain links TRBV28 to TRBJ1-2; the D is unclear. The length of the CDR3 is 11 residues. V shed 6 bases and J shed 7 bases, with 9 bases lying between them. Looked up from germline, CDR1 is MDHEN and CDR2 is SYDVKM. DNA for the CDR3: TGTGCCAGCAGACCACGGTTTGGCTACACCTTC. It is translated as CASRPRFGYTF.

V and J are TRBV15 and TRBJ2-7; 7 positions match TRBD1. This CDR3 region has 13 residues. Germline trimming cut 3 bases from V and 3 bases from J; bases unmatched to any gene: 2. The germline CDR1 and CDR2 sequences are LNHNV and YYDKDF (reference sequence). CDR3 DNA: TGTGCCACCAGCAGGACAGGGAACTACGAGCAGTACTTC. Its translation is CATSRTGNYEQYF. Based on the CDR3 plus reference TRBV15 and TRBJ2-7, the full variable domain is DAMVIQNPRYQVTQFGKPVTLSCSQTLNHNVMYWYQQKSSQAPKLLFHYYDKDFNNEADTPDNFQSRRPNTSFCFLDIRSPGLGDTAMYLCATSRTGNYEQYFGPGTRLTVT.

This chain links TRBV21-1 with TRBJ1-2. TRBV21-1 is designated a pseudogene. The CDR3 contains 12 residues. The CDR3 DNA reads TGTGCCAGCACCCATCGGGGGGGTGGCTACACCTTC. This encodes CASTHRGGGYTF.

The chain uses TRBV5-4 and TRBJ2-1; 11 nucleotides match TRBD1. Trimming at V came to 7 bases and at J to 2 bases, leaving 8 bases not matched to a gene. Germline V gene sequence: CDR1 SGHNT, CDR2 YYREEE (reference sequence). The CDR3 is 16 residues long. This chain's CDR3 is CASFPSGQGAYNEQFF. DNA for the CDR3: TGTGCCAGCTTTCCCTCGGGACAGGGGGCCTACAATGAGCAGTTCTTC.

The rearrangement joins TRBV7-9 to TRBJ2-3, with 8 nucleotides matching TRBD2. Germline CDR1 reads SEHNR; CDR2 reads FQNEAQ (reference sequence). The CDR3 length is 17 residues. Losses at the gene ends were 5 bases for V and 5 bases for J; bases not matched to a gene: 15. In DNA, the CDR3 is TGTGCCAGCAGCCTAGTTGGGGTAGCGGGGAGAGGAGATACGCAGTATTTT. As protein: CASSLVGVAGRGDTQYF. The full variable domain, rest sourced from reference TRBV7-9 and TRBJ2-3, is DTGVSQNPRHKITKRGQNVTFRCDPISEHNRLYWYRQTLGQGPEFLTYFQNEAQLEKSRLLSDRFSAERPKGSFSTLEIQRTEQGDSAMYLCASSLVGVAGRGDTQYFGPGTRLTVL.

The chain links TRBV7-9 to TRBJ2-1; 12 bases line up with TRBD1. The junction had 9 bases not matched to a gene; V was cut back by 5 bases and J by 7 bases. The CDR3 is made up of 16 amino acids. Germline V gene lookup returns CDR1 SEHNR and CDR2 FQNEAQ (reference sequence). This CDR3 is CASSPTGTGGLNEQFF. The CDR3 region has the DNA TGTGCCAGCAGCCCCACCGGGACAGGGGGCTTAAATGAGCAGTTCTTC. Full variable domain (missing parts from reference TRBV7-9 and TRBJ2-1): DTGVSQNPRHKITKRGQNVTFRCDPISEHNRLYWYRQTLGQGPEFLTYFQNEAQLEKSRLLSDRFSAERPKGSFSTLEIQRTEQGDSAMYLCASSPTGTGGLNEQFFGPGTRLTVL.

This clone has a count of ten or more. The chain joins TRBV4-1 to TRBJ1-1, with TRBD1 identical over 8 bases. The germline V gene has CDR1 MGHRA and CDR2 YSYEKL. The CDR3 has 15 residues. The trim removed 2 bases at V and 5 bases at J, leaving 7 bases unmatched. The CDR3 spells CASSQHITGGTEAFF. The DNA of the CDR3 is TGCGCCAGCAGCCAACACATTACAGGGGGGACTGAAGCTTTCTTT.

V and J are TRBV3-1 (or the pseudogene TRBV3-2) and TRBJ1-6; D unclear. CDR3 length: 16 amino acids. V shed 4 bases and J shed 6 bases, with 16 bases lying between them. Germline CDR1 is LGHDT and CDR2 is YNNKEL (reference sequence). The CDR3 DNA reads TGTGCCAGCAGCCTGCACATCACCGCACCTAATTCACCCCTCCACTTT. It is translated as CASSLHITAPNSPLHF.

The V gene is TRBV28, the J gene TRBJ2-7, with 8 nucleotides matching TRBD2. The CDR3 contains 16 residues. Germline V CDR1 and CDR2: MDHEN, SYDVKM. V was pared by 2 bases and J by 2 bases, with 8 bases of the junction left unmatched. In DNA form, the CDR3 reads TGTGCCAGCAGTTTAGATTTGCGGACTAGCACCTACGAGCAGTACTTC. Amino acids: CASSLDLRTSTYEQYF.

A few counts support this clone. The rearrangement uses TRBV3-1 (or the pseudogene TRBV3-2) and TRBJ1-2; TRBD1 is a possible D gene (5 bases). The CDR3 consists of 15 residues. The V end was cut by 4 bases, the J end by 4 bases, with 16 bases between. CDR1 LGHDT and CDR2 YNNKEL come from the germline V gene (reference sequence). CDR3 bases: TGTGCCAGCAGCCTTCGTGCAGGGAAGGCCTATGGCTACACCTTC. Translated: CASSLRAGKAYGYTF.